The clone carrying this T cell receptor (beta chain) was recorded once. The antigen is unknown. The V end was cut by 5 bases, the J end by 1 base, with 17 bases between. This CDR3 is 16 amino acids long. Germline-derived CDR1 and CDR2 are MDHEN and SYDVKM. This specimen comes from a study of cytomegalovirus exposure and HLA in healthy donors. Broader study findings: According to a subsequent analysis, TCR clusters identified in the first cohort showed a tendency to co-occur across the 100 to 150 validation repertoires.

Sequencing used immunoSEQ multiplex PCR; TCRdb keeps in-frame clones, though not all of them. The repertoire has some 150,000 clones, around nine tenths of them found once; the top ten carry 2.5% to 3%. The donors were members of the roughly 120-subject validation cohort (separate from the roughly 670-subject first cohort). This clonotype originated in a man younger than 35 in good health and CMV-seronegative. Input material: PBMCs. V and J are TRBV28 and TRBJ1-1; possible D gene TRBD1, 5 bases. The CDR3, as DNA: TGTGCCAGCAGTCAGATGACAGTTAGGAAGAACACTGAAGCTTTCTTT. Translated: CASSQMTVRKNTEAFF.